This TCR beta chain was captured in a study of cytomegalovirus exposure and HLA in healthy donors. Study findings and constraints: Associated with cytomegalovirus, according to the listing, were approximately 160 TCR beta chains. TCR sequences were mostly rare, though some public TCRs occurred in many donors.

The table came from immunoSEQ multiplex PCR; TCRdb's copy has only in-frame clones and leaves some out. The repertoire holds some 49,000 clones, around 91% seen once, with 1.4% in the top ten. This clone has only one observation. Its target is not known. The donors were in the roughly 120-subject validation cohort; that cohort was separate from the roughly 730-subject first cohort. CDR1 and CDR2 from the germline V gene are MNHEY and SVGAGI. The CDR3 spans 14 residues. The V gene lost 7 bases and the J gene lost 0 bases, with 13 bases spanning the gap. Sequencing was carried out using PBMCs. The gene calls are TRBV6-5 and TRBJ2-7; TRBD2 is a possible D gene (6 bases). The sequence came from a man aged 18-30 years in good health and CMV-seronegative. As DNA, the CDR3 is TGTGCCAGCAACCGAGCGGGCGACTCCTACGAGCAGTACTTC. Its protein product is CASNRAGDSYEQYF.